This T cell receptor (beta chain) was captured by sequencing in a study of shared clonotypes between healthy human individuals. Clones were read by immunoSEQ multiplex PCR, and TCRdb kept only the in-frame ones, dropping some. The sample has a few million clones; around 90% are singletons. Notes on this clone: Its specificity is unknown.

Findings of the study overall: Sequencing depth was predicted to influence how clonotypes are shared among donors.

V shed 4 bases and J shed 1 base, with 14 bases lying between them. Looked up from germline, CDR1 is SGHRS and CDR2 is YFSETQ. The CDR3 runs 15 residues. This receptor was taken from a man younger than 35 in good health. Sequencing was performed on naive CD4+ T cells sorted from blood. Subset defined: CD45RA+ positively selected. The rearrangement links TRBV5-1 to TRBJ2-5; D is perhaps TRBD1 (6 bases). CDR3 region: CASSNDPGAQETQYF. The CDR3 region has the DNA TGCGCCAGCAGCAATGACCCAGGGGCCCAAGAGACCCAGTACTTC.